The clone carrying this T cell receptor beta chain was detected only a few times. The data were taken from a study of shared T cell receptors in the human thymus. This CDR3 has 16 amino acids. The germline CDR1 and CDR2 sequences are LGHNA and YSLEER. The V gene end was trimmed by 0 bases and the J gene end by 5 bases; junction bases not matched to a gene: 8. Data came from immunoSEQ multiplex PCR; TCRdb stores just in-frame clones and leaves some out. The sample shows hundreds of thousands of clones, more than 70% of them seen only once. The data were also submitted as part of a second study, on human thymus T cells.

The chain recombines TRBV4-3 with TRBJ2-5; 8 positions match TRBD1. This receptor was obtained from a boy under two years old with a congenital heart defect. Sequences were obtained from thymocytes. This CDR3 is CASSQEGQGLVETQYF. DNA of the CDR3: TGCGCCAGCAGCCAAGAAGGACAGGGACTGGTGGAGACCCAGTACTTC.